This entry lists 24 T cell receptor beta chains sequenced from one sample in a study of sequential checkpoint blockade in melanoma. The treatment here: randomized to nivolumab then ipilimumab (arm A) or the reverse (arm B). Generated by immunoSEQ multiplex PCR, the TCRdb table keeps only in-frame clones and is missing some. The sample lists more than 10,000 clones, 65% to 75% occurring once. The material sequenced was CD8+ T cells sorted from blood (inferred from file names), taken from a patient given nivolumab and ipilimumab in sequence. The source is a human donor with melanoma.

This chain links TRBV27 with TRBJ2-1; D ambiguous. Trimming left V 3 bases short and J 7 bases short, with 4 bases between. This CDR3 spans 11 amino acids. Germline-derived CDR1 and CDR2 are MNHEY and SMNVEV (reference sequence). CDR3 DNA: TGTGCCAGCAGTTTCGGTAATGAGCAGTTCTTC. It translates to CASSFGNEQFF.

The chain recombines TRBV7-8 with TRBJ2-7; perhaps TRBD1 as D (5 bases). Germline V gene lookup returns CDR1 SGHVS and CDR2 FQNEAQ. The CDR3 is made up of 13 amino acids. The ends were cut back, 5 bases at V and 3 bases at J, with 11 bases in the middle. CDR3 sequence reads: CASSVGLLYEQYV. Here the CDR3 DNA reads TGTGCCAGCAGCGTGGGGCTACTCTACGAGCAGTACGTC.

This clone was recorded only once. The J gene is TRBJ1-1, the V gene TRBV7-9; maybe TRBD1 (5 bases). This CDR3 spans 13 amino acids. CDR1 and CDR2 from the germline V gene are SEHNR and FQNEAQ (reference sequence). Deletions cut 7 bases from V and 1 base from J, with 10 bases between. In DNA, the CDR3 is TGTGCCAGCATTGCTCAGGGGAACACTGAAGCTTTCTTT. Translating gives CASIAQGNTEAFF.

By sample fraction, this clone is medium-sized (0.01 to 0.1%). The chain joins TRBV6-5 to TRBJ1-6; possible D gene TRBD1, 6 bases. CDR1 and CDR2 (germline): MNHEY, SVGAGI. Trimming pared 6 bases from V and 11 bases from J, leaving 20 bases between. This CDR3 has 15 residues. This CDR3 is CASSSTTGLITPLHF. The DNA of the CDR3 is TGTGCCAGCAGCTCGACGACAGGTTTAATTACACCCCTCCACTTT.

The J gene is TRBJ2-3, the V gene TRBV7-9, with D maybe TRBD2 (6 bases). CDR1 is SEHNR and CDR2 is FQNEAQ in the germline V gene (reference sequence). V gave up 6 bases and J gave up 4 bases, with 17 bases separating them. The length of the CDR3 is 15 residues. DNA of the CDR3: TGTGCCAGCAGGGACCTGGAGGAGGGCGCAGATACGCAGTATTTT. It codes for CASRDLEEGADTQYF.

The chain uses TRBV6-1 and TRBJ2-5, with D maybe TRBD2 (6 bases). V shed 4 bases and J shed 2 bases, with 17 bases lying between them. The length of the CDR3 is 16 residues. CDR1 is MNHNS and CDR2 is SASEGT in the germline V gene. The CDR3 sequence: CASSVGTPRRQETQYF. As DNA, the CDR3 is TGTGCCAGCAGTGTAGGGACTCCGAGGCGACAAGAGACCCAGTACTTC.

V is TRBV19 and J is TRBJ2-1; 7 nucleotides agree with TRBD1. Losses at the gene ends were 3 bases for V and 7 bases for J; bases not matched to a gene: 6. Germline V gene sequence: CDR1 LNHDA, CDR2 SQIVND (reference sequence). This CDR3 has 14 residues. The DNA of the CDR3 is TGTGCCAGTAGTATGGAGATACAGGGGAATGAGCAGTTCTTC. Translating it yields CASSMEIQGNEQFF.

This clone was seen only once. The chain recombines TRBV7-2 with TRBJ2-7, with TRBD2 identical over 13 bases. Trimming at V came to 5 bases and at J to 7 bases, leaving 8 bases not matched to a gene. CDR3 size: 15 residues. CDR1 is SGHTA and CDR2 is FQGNSA in the germline V gene. Here the CDR3 DNA reads TGTGCCAGCAGCGGACGGACTAGCGGGAGAGAAGAGCAGTACTTC. It specifies CASSGRTSGREEQYF.

This chain links TRBV7-6 with TRBJ2-1; 15 nucleotides align to TRBD2. The J segment lost 0 bases and the V segment lost 5 bases, leaving 8 bases of the junction unmatched. Per the germline V gene, CDR1 is SGHVS and CDR2 is FNYEAQ. The CDR3 length is 19 residues. CDR3 loop: CASSRWTSGRVSSYNEQFF. The CDR3 DNA follows: TGTGCCAGCAGCCGCTGGACTAGCGGGAGGGTCAGCTCCTACAATGAGCAGTTCTTC. The variable domain in full, completed from reference TRBV7-6 and TRBJ2-1, reads GAGVSQSPRYKVTKRGQDVALRCDPISGHVSLYWYRQALGQGPEFLTYFNYEAQQDKSGLPNDRFSAERPEGSISTLTIQRTEQRDSAMYRCASSRWTSGRVSSYNEQFFGPGTRLTVL.

V is TRBV6-4 and J is TRBJ1-4; D remains unclear. The CDR3 totals 16 residues. Trimming stripped 2 bases from V and 0 bases from J, with 10 bases between. Germline CDR1 MRHNA, CDR2 SNTAGT. CDR3 nucleotide sequence: TGTGCCAGCAGTGACCCAACAGACGCAACTAATGAAAAACTGTTTTTT. Translating it yields CASSDPTDATNEKLFF.

The chain carries TRBV2 and TRBJ2-1, with D perhaps TRBD2 (5 bases). V shed 6 bases and J shed 1 base, with 13 bases lying between them. The CDR3 is 15 residues long. Germline-derived CDR1 and CDR2 are SNHLY and FYNNEI. The CDR3 is CASRALAASYNEQFF. The DNA of the CDR3 is TGTGCCAGCAGGGCCCTAGCAGCATCCTACAATGAGCAGTTCTTC.

The rearrangement joins TRBV10-1 to TRBJ1-1, with unresolved D. Germline values: CDR1 WNHNN, CDR2 SYGVQD (reference sequence). Trimming shortened V by 1 base and J by 1 base, and 4 bases separated the two germline ends. The CDR3 has 13 residues. As DNA, the CDR3 is TGCGCCAGCAGTGAGTTGAGGAACACTGAAGCTTTCTTT. Protein product: CASSELRNTEAFF.

Note on this clone: The sample has other DNA sequences that encode this CDR3 too. The chain links TRBV6-5 to TRBJ2-7, with 7 bases that match TRBD2. This CDR3 is 14 amino acids long. Germline V lookup: CDR1 MNHEY, CDR2 SVGAGI. J lost 1 base, V lost 2 bases, and 2 bases had no gene match. The CDR3 nucleotides read TGTGCCAGCAGTTACGGCGGGAGATCCTACGAGCAGTACTTC. Protein product: CASSYGGRSYEQYF.

The chain carries TRBV5-1 and TRBJ1-6, with D perhaps matching TRBD1 (5 bases). This CDR3 spans 15 amino acids. V dropped 0 bases and J dropped 6 bases, with 10 bases sitting between them. Germline CDR1 SGHRS, CDR2 YFSETQ. Here the CDR3 DNA reads TGCGCCAGCAGCTTGGAGATGGGACTTAATTCACCCCTCCACTTT. Translation gives CASSLEMGLNSPLHF.

The rearrangement joins TRBV7-2 to TRBJ2-7; 11 nucleotides match TRBD2. CDR3 length: 14 residues. Germline V CDR1 and CDR2: SGHTA, FQGNSA. The ends lost 7 bases at V and 3 bases at J; junction bases unmatched: 5. CDR3 bases: TGTGCCAGCACTCTAGCGGGGGGAAGCTACGAGCAGTACGTC. Translated, it gives CASTLAGGSYEQYV.

This rearrangement joins TRBV5-6 to TRBJ1-1; maybe TRBD1 (6 bases). V lost 2 bases, J lost 5 bases, and 16 bases lay in between. The germline V gene encodes CDR1 SGHDT and CDR2 YYEEEE. This CDR3 contains 15 residues. The CDR3 nucleotides read TGTGCCAGCAGCTTAATCTTCAGGGGTGGAACTGAAGCTTTCTTT. Protein sequence: CASSLIFRGGTEAFF.

The chain is built from TRBV29-1 and TRBJ1-1; possible D gene TRBD1, 5 bases. This CDR3 region has 11 residues. The germline gives CDR1 SQVTM, CDR2 ANQGSEA. The V gene lost 0 bases and the J gene lost 11 bases, with 10 bases spanning the gap. CDR3 sequence: CSVEEGRGAFF. CDR3 coding DNA: TGCAGCGTTGAAGAGGGAAGGGGCGCTTTCTTT.

The table lists this clone with a few counts. The junction shows a germline mismatch at one end, possibly a read error. The same CDR3 arises from other DNA sequences in this sample as well. The rearrangement joins TRBV5-4 to TRBJ2-2; D gene ambiguous. The CDR3 has 14 residues. CDR1 and CDR2 from the germline V gene are SGHNT and YYREEE (reference sequence). Written as DNA, the CDR3 is TGCGCCAGCAGCCCCCGACAGAACACCGGGGAGCTGTTTTTT. Protein: CASSPRQNTGELFF. Full variable domain (missing parts from reference TRBV5-4 and TRBJ2-2): ETGVTQSPTHLIKTRGQQVTLRCSSQSGHNTVSWYQQALGQGPQFIFQYYREEENGRGNFPPRFSGLQFPNYSSELNVNALELDDSALYLCASSPRQNTGELFFGEGSRLTVL.

J is TRBJ2-2 and V is TRBV18; possible D gene TRBD2, 6 bases. From germline, CDR1 is KGHSH and CDR2 LQKENI. The germline V and J ends were trimmed by 6 bases and 0 bases, with 17 bases remaining between them. The CDR3 runs to 17 residues. Written as DNA, the CDR3 is TGTGCCAGCTCCCCCGGGGGAGGACATCCGAACACCGGGGAGCTGTTTTTT. This translates into CASSPGGGHPNTGELFF.

This chain joins TRBV4-3 and TRBJ2-1; a possible D gene is TRBD2 (6 bases). The V gene's germline CDR1 is LGHNA and CDR2 YSLEER. The CDR3 is 15 amino acids. Trimming removed 3 bases from V and 10 bases from J, with 19 bases in between. CDR3 region: CASSQPRDSRDEQFF. The CDR3, as DNA: TGCGCCAGCAGCCAGCCTCGGGACTCCCGGGACGAGCAGTTCTTC.

The CDR3 DNA reads TGTGCCAGCAGCTCCGGACAGGGCCTACGGTGGACTGAAGCTTTCTTT. Translation: CASSSGQGLRWTEAFF. V and J are TRBV5-5 and TRBJ1-1, with TRBD1 matching over 8 bases. The CDR3 loop spans 16 amino acids. Trimming took 3 bases from V and 5 from J; bases not matched to a gene: 12. Germline-derived CDR1 and CDR2 are SGHKS and YYEKEE (reference sequence). Full variable domain (outside the CDR3, taken from reference TRBV5-5 and TRBJ1-1): DAGVTQSPTHLIKTRGQQVTLRCSPISGHKSVSWYQQVLGQGPQFIFQYYEKEERGRGNFPDRFSARQFPNYSSELNVNALLLGDSALYLCASSSGQGLRWTEAFFGQGTRLTVV.

The gene calls are TRBV27 and TRBJ1-2, with 7 bases identical to TRBD1. J gave up 3 bases and V 4 bases, and 8 bases lay outside the gene matches. Per the germline V gene, CDR1 is MNHEY and CDR2 is SMNVEV (reference sequence). CDR3 length: 15 amino acids. DNA for the CDR3: TGTGCCAGCAGTTCGACCGGGACAGCCCACTATGGCTACACCTTC. Translated, it gives CASSSTGTAHYGYTF.

The chain couples TRBV9 to TRBJ1-1; 10 bases map to TRBD1. This CDR3 is 14 amino acids long. Germline V CDR1 and CDR2: SGDLS, YYNGEE. With V trimmed by 2 bases and J by 3 bases, 1 base remained unmatched. The CDR3 region has the DNA TGTGCCAGCAGCGTTGGGACAGGGGACACTGAAGCTTTCTTT. Protein: CASSVGTGDTEAFF.

The rearrangement links TRBV12-5 to TRBJ1-4, with D possibly matching TRBD1 (6 bases). The germline V gene has CDR1 LGHNT and CDR2 FRNRAP. The V gene lost 2 bases and the J gene lost 5 bases, with 9 bases spanning the gap. CDR3 length: 14 residues. This CDR3 is CASGLFQGNEKLFF. CDR3 nucleotides: TGTGCTAGTGGTTTGTTTCAGGGGAATGAAAAACTGTTTTTT. Together with reference TRBV12-5 and TRBJ1-4, the CDR3 gives the full variable domain: DARVTQTPRHKVTEMGQEVTMRCQPILGHNTVFWYRQTMMQGLELLAYFRNRAPLDDSGMPKDRFSAEMPDATLATLKIQPSEPRDSAVYFCASGLFQGNEKLFFGSGTQLSVL.